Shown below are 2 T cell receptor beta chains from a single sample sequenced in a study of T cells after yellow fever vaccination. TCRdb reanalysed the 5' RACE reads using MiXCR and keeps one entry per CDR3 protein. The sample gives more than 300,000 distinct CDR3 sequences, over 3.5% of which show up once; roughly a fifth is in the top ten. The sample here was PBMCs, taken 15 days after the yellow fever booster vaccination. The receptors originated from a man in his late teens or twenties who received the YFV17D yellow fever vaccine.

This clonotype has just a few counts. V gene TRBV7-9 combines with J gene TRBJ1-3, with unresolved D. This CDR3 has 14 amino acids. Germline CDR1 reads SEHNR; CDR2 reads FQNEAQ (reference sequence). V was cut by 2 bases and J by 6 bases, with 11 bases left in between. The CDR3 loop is CASSLSIQTNTIYF. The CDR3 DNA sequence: TGTGCCAGCAGCTTATCGATACAGACAAACACCATATATTTT.

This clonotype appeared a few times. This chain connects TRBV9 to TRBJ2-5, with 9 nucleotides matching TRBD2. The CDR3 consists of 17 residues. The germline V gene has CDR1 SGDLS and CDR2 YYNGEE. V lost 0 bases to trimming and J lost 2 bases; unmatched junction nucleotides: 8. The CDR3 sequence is CASSVGGLAGIQETQYF. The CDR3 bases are TGTGCCAGCAGCGTAGGAGGTCTAGCGGGGATACAAGAGACCCAGTACTTC.